The 10 T cell receptor beta chains below all came from one sample that was sequenced in a study of T cells in Graves' hyperthyroidism and ophthalmopathy. Authors of the study amplified TCR beta CDR3 regions from RNA transcripts. The HTBI primer set served for first-round RT-PCR of the TCR CDR3. TCRdb re-called the multiplex PCR reads with MiXCR, one entry per CDR3 protein. The table lists 250,000 to 300,000 distinct CDR3 sequences, 15% to 20% of them singletons. The sequenced material came from blood. The receptors were gathered from a woman aged 55-70 years with Graves' ophthalmopathy.

The table lists this clonotype with many counts. The chain couples TRBV28 to TRBJ2-7; a possible D gene is TRBD1 (6 bases). The CDR3 totals 13 residues. Trimming shortened V by 6 bases and J by 4 bases, and 13 bases separated the two germline ends. Germline CDR1 and CDR2: MDHEN and SYDVKM. The CDR3 loop reads CASRQGTEYEQYF. The CDR3 DNA follows: TGTGCCAGCAGACAGGGTACGGAGTACGAGCAGTACTTC.

This clonotype was recorded many times. The genes are TRBV7-8 and TRBJ2-2; 7 bases align to TRBD1. The trim removed 2 bases at V and 5 bases at J, leaving 8 bases unmatched. The germline gives CDR1 SGHVS, CDR2 FQNEAQ. There are 16 residues in the CDR3. CDR3 in DNA: TGTGCCAGCAGCTTACACAGGGGAATGGATACCGGGGAGCTGTTTTTT. Protein sequence: CASSLHRGMDTGELFF.

The V and J genes are TRBV7-7 and TRBJ2-7, with 10 bases that match TRBD2. V was clipped by 4 bases and J by 7 bases; unmatched bases: 7. In germline, CDR1 is SSHAT, CDR2 FNYEAQ (reference sequence). The length of the CDR3 is 14 residues. DNA of the CDR3: TGTGCCAGCAGCTCCCTAGCGGGAGCACGGGAGCAGTACTTC. As protein: CASSSLAGAREQYF.

This clonotype was found many times. The genes are TRBV2 and TRBJ1-4; D not certain. This CDR3 has 12 amino acids. Trimming stripped 7 bases from V and 7 bases from J, with 10 bases between. Germline V gene data show CDR1 as SNHLY and CDR2 as FYNNEI. The CDR3 nucleotides read TGTGCCAGCAAATGGGAAGGTGAAAAACTGTTTTTT. Translated, it gives CASKWEGEKLFF.

This clonotype was counted many times. The J gene is TRBJ1-4, the V gene TRBV7-8; TRBD1 is a possible D gene (5 bases). The CDR3 is 14 residues long. Per the germline V gene, CDR1 is SGHVS and CDR2 is FQNEAQ. Trimming cost V 8 bases and J 8 bases, with 18 bases left between them. CDR3 nucleotide sequence: TGTGCCAGCGGATTGAGGGGACGGGGCGAAAAACTGTTTTTT. Encoded protein: CASGLRGRGEKLFF.

This clonotype appeared many times. The chain has TRBV2 and TRBJ2-7; 9 bases align to TRBD1. CDR3 length: 12 amino acids. V lost 8 bases and J lost 6; bases outside the gene matches: 5. Per germline, CDR1 SNHLY and CDR2 FYNNEI. CDR3 in amino acids: CASHDRGGEQYF. The CDR3 DNA is TGTGCCAGCCACGACAGGGGGGGCGAGCAGTACTTC.

The chain links TRBV4-2 to TRBJ2-7, with TRBD1 identical over 9 bases. The CDR3 spans 15 residues. Looked up from germline, CDR1 is LGHNA and CDR2 is YNFKEQ. J lost 4 bases, V lost 0 bases, and 4 bases had no gene match. The CDR3 bases are TGTGCCAGCAGCCAAGATCAGGACAGGGGTTACGAGCAGTACTTC. Translation gives CASSQDQDRGYEQYF.

This clonotype was counted at least ten times. The CDR3 loop is CASSYGQGNQNTEAFF. DNA of the CDR3: TGTGCCAGCAGCTACGGACAGGGGAACCAAAACACTGAAGCTTTCTTT. The chain combines TRBV5-4 with TRBJ1-1, with 9 bases fitting TRBD1. Unmatched junction bases numbered 8, after V lost 3 bases and J lost 2 bases. This CDR3 comprises 16 residues. CDR1 is SGHNT and CDR2 is YYREEE in the germline V gene (reference sequence). Full variable domain (outside the CDR3, taken from reference TRBV5-4 and TRBJ1-1): ETGVTQSPTHLIKTRGQQVTLRCSSQSGHNTVSWYQQALGQGPQFIFQYYREEENGRGNFPPRFSGLQFPNYSSELNVNALELDDSALYLCASSYGQGNQNTEAFFGQGTRLTVV.

This clonotype was seen many times. J is TRBJ2-1 and V is TRBV9; the D is unclear. This CDR3 comprises 15 residues. The germline CDR1 and CDR2 sequences are SGDLS and YYNGEE. Trimming removed 4 bases at V and 5 bases at J, with 16 bases between. The CDR3 DNA sequence: TGTGCCAGCAGCAAGGCCGTTACCTTAGACAATGAGCAGTTCTTC. Translating gives CASSKAVTLDNEQFF.

The table lists this clonotype with many counts. The V gene is TRBV5-8, the J gene TRBJ1-5, with D unclear. Germline CDR1 and CDR2: SGHTS and YDEGEE. Trimming shortened V by 5 bases and J by 5 bases, and 11 bases separated the two germline ends. This CDR3 has 13 amino acids. Here the CDR3 reads CASRRRRDQPQHF. CDR3 bases: TGTGCCAGCAGACGAAGAAGGGATCAGCCCCAGCATTTT. The variable domain in full, completed from reference TRBV5-8 and TRBJ1-5, reads EAGVTQSPTHLIKTRGQQATLRCSPISGHTSVYWYQQALGLGLQFLLWYDEGEERNRGNFPPRFSGRQFPNYSSELNVNALELEDSALYLCASRRRRDQPQHFGDGTRLSIL.